The rows below give T cell receptor beta chains drawn from one sample of a study of shared clonotypes between healthy human individuals. The protocol was immunoSEQ multiplex PCR, while the TCRdb copy is restricted to in-frame clones and leaves out a portion. Among about 1,900,000 clones listed, approximately 94% were seen once. Sequenced: naive CD8+ T cells sorted from blood. The receptors were gathered from a man aged 18 to 29 in good health. Both conserved end residues are part of each CDR3. Each record gives: V gene, J gene, D gene, clone size, CDR3 DNA, CDR3 protein. D genes are given only for firm matches. Not every row has a clone size; where given, it reads once, few, many or a size class.

V gene: TRBV13
J gene: TRBJ2-3
D gene: .
clone size: few
CDR3 DNA: TGTGCCAGCACCCAAGCCACAGATACGCAGTATTTT
CDR3 protein: CASTQATDTQYF

V gene: TRBV7-9
J gene: TRBJ2-7
D gene: TRBD2
clone size: .
CDR3 DNA: TGTGCCAGCAGCTTATCCCCGGGAGGGCCCTCCTACGAGCAGTACTTC
CDR3 protein: CASSLSPGGPSYEQYF

V gene: TRBV7-9
J gene: TRBJ2-1
D gene: TRBD2
clone size: .
CDR3 DNA: TGTGCCAGCAGCTTAGCCGGACTAGCGGGAACCTTTTACAATGAGCAGTTCTTC
CDR3 protein: CASSLAGLAGTFYNEQFF

V gene: TRBV30
J gene: TRBJ2-7
D gene: .
clone size: once
CDR3 DNA: TGTGCCTGGAGTACCTCTAGGATCCCCTCCTACGAGCAGTACTTC
CDR3 protein: CAWSTSRIPSYEQYF

V gene: TRBV28
J gene: TRBJ1-6
D gene: .
clone size: .
CDR3 DNA: TGTGCCAGCAGGGATGACAATTCACCCCTCCACTTT
CDR3 protein: CASRDDNSPLHF

V gene: TRBV14
J gene: TRBJ1-2
D gene: .
clone size: .
CDR3 DNA: TGTGCCAGCAGCCAAGATAACCGAGGAGGCCTCTATGGCTACACCTTC
CDR3 protein: CASSQDNRGGLYGYTF

V gene: TRBV4-3
J gene: TRBJ2-1
D gene: .
clone size: .
CDR3 DNA: TGCGCCAGCAGCCAAGGTGTAGAGGGTTACAATGAGCAGTTCTTC
CDR3 protein: CASSQGVEGYNEQFF

V gene: TRBV11-2
J gene: TRBJ2-1
D gene: .
clone size: .
CDR3 DNA: TGTGCCAGCAGCTTAGCCGTTGATAATGAGCAGTTCTTC
CDR3 protein: CASSLAVDNEQFF

V gene: TRBV6-5
J gene: TRBJ2-1
D gene: TRBD2
clone size: .
CDR3 DNA: TGTGCCAGCAGCGCAACTAGCGGGATGGCGAATGAGCAGTTCTTC
CDR3 protein: CASSATSGMANEQFF

V gene: TRBV11-2
J gene: TRBJ1-2
D gene: TRBD1
clone size: few
CDR3 DNA: TGTGCCAGCAGCTTAGGGGACAGGGGTTTAGGCTACACCTTC
CDR3 protein: CASSLGDRGLGYTF

V gene: TRBV28
J gene: TRBJ2-2
D gene: TRBD1
clone size: .
CDR3 DNA: TGTGCCAGCAGTAAACTCGGGACAGGGGTTATCGGGGAGCTGTTTTTT
CDR3 protein: CASSKLGTGVIGELFF

V gene: TRBV11-2
J gene: TRBJ2-7
D gene: .
clone size: .
CDR3 DNA: TGTGCCAGCAGCTTAGGGGGACAAGCCTACGAGCAGTACTTC
CDR3 protein: CASSLGGQAYEQYF

V gene: TRBV27
J gene: TRBJ2-7
D gene: .
clone size: .
CDR3 DNA: TGTGCCAGCAGTCCGGCCGGGCAGTCCTACGAGCAGTACTTC
CDR3 protein: CASSPAGQSYEQYF

V gene: TRBV6-1
J gene: TRBJ2-7
D gene: .
clone size: .
CDR3 DNA: TGTGCCAGCAGTGAGGTCAGCCCCTACGAGCAGTACTTC
CDR3 protein: CASSEVSPYEQYF

V gene: TRBV9
J gene: TRBJ2-1
D gene: TRBD1
clone size: .
CDR3 DNA: TGTGCCAGCAGCGTAGACGGGACAGCAAACAATGAGCAGTTCTTC
CDR3 protein: CASSVDGTANNEQFF

V gene: TRBV28
J gene: TRBJ1-3
D gene: .
clone size: .
CDR3 DNA: TGTGCCAGCAGTCTCGCTATCTCTGGAAACACCATATATTTT
CDR3 protein: CASSLAISGNTIYF

V gene: TRBV19
J gene: TRBJ2-2
D gene: .
clone size: .
CDR3 DNA: TGTGCCAGTAGTATCATCGGAGGGACCGGGGAGCTGTTTTTT
CDR3 protein: CASSIIGGTGELFF

V gene: TRBV9
J gene: TRBJ2-1
D gene: TRBD2
clone size: .
CDR3 DNA: TGTGCCAGCAGCGAACCCAGGGCGGGAGACAATGAGCAGTTCTTC
CDR3 protein: CASSEPRAGDNEQFF

V gene: TRBV25-1
J gene: TRBJ2-2
D gene: .
clone size: once
CDR3 DNA: TGTGCCAGCAGTGCGGAACCCCGGACAGATTACGCCGGGGAGCTGTTTTTT
CDR3 protein: CASSAEPRTDYAGELFF

V gene: TRBV7-9
J gene: TRBJ1-1
D gene: .
clone size: .
CDR3 DNA: TGTGCCAGCAGCGATCCTGGGGGGAAACCTGAAGCTTTCTTT
CDR3 protein: CASSDPGGKPEAFF

V gene: TRBV7-4
J gene: TRBJ2-5
D gene: TRBD2
clone size: .
CDR3 DNA: TGTGCCAGCAGCTTAGGAGTCGGGACTAGCGGTAAAGAGACCCAGTACTTC
CDR3 protein: CASSLGVGTSGKETQYF

V gene: TRBV9
J gene: TRBJ1-1
D gene: .
clone size: .
CDR3 DNA: TGTGCCAGCAGCGTGCAGGGTGGGATCTCTGAAGCTTTCTTT
CDR3 protein: CASSVQGGISEAFF

V gene: TRBV5-6
J gene: TRBJ1-1
D gene: .
clone size: once
CDR3 DNA: TGTGCCAGCAGCTGGGAGACAGGCTACAGAACTGAAGCTTTCTTT
CDR3 protein: CASSWETGYRTEAFF

V gene: TRBV11-2
J gene: TRBJ2-5
D gene: TRBD2
clone size: .
CDR3 DNA: TGTGCCAGCAGCCATCGGGGGGGGGCGGTTTTGCTTGAGACCCAGTACTTC
CDR3 protein: CASSHRGGAVLLETQYF

V gene: TRBV6-1
J gene: TRBJ1-4
D gene: TRBD1
clone size: few
CDR3 DNA: TGTGCCACTCTCCCCTCAGGGGGCGCGTTTGAAAAACTGTTTTTT
CDR3 protein: CATLPSGGAFEKLFF

V gene: TRBV11-2
J gene: TRBJ2-6
D gene: .
clone size: .
CDR3 DNA: TGTGCCAGCAGCTCCGGGGCGGGGTCTGGGGCCAACGTCCTGACTTTC
CDR3 protein: CASSSGAGSGANVLTF

V gene: TRBV6-6
J gene: TRBJ2-3
D gene: TRBD1
clone size: once
CDR3 DNA: TGTGCCAGCACTAGACAGGGGGCAGGTCAGGATACGCAGTATTTT
CDR3 protein: CASTRQGAGQDTQYF

V gene: TRBV6-5
J gene: TRBJ2-7
D gene: .
clone size: .
CDR3 DNA: TGTGCCAGCAGTTACGCACAGGCCTACGAGCAGTACTTC
CDR3 protein: CASSYAQAYEQYF

V gene: TRBV27
J gene: TRBJ2-5
D gene: TRBD1
clone size: .
CDR3 DNA: TGTGCCAGCAGTCTGGGGGACAGGGAGGAGACCCAGTACTTC
CDR3 protein: CASSLGDREETQYF

V gene: TRBV5-4
J gene: TRBJ2-7
D gene: TRBD2
clone size: .
CDR3 DNA: TGTGCCAGCAGCACGACTAGCGGGGGTCTCTACGAGCAGTACTTC
CDR3 protein: CASSTTSGGLYEQYF

V gene: TRBV5-1
J gene: TRBJ1-1
D gene: .
clone size: .
CDR3 DNA: TGCGCCAGCAGCTTGGGGGACCGAGGCACTGAAGCTTTCTTT
CDR3 protein: CASSLGDRGTEAFF

V gene: TRBV11-2
J gene: TRBJ2-7
D gene: .
clone size: once
CDR3 DNA: TGTGCCAGCAGCTTCGGATTGAACTACGAGCAGTACTTC
CDR3 protein: CASSFGLNYEQYF

V gene: TRBV27
J gene: TRBJ1-6
D gene: .
clone size: .
CDR3 DNA: TGTGCCAGCAAATTCCCAGGGCAGAATTCACCCCTCCACTTT
CDR3 protein: CASKFPGQNSPLHF

V gene: TRBV5-6
J gene: TRBJ2-3
D gene: TRBD2
clone size: .
CDR3 DNA: TGTGCCAGCAGCTTGGAGCGGGACCTCTCCACAGATACGCAGTATTTT
CDR3 protein: CASSLERDLSTDTQYF

V gene: TRBV19
J gene: TRBJ2-7
D gene: .
clone size: .
CDR3 DNA: TGTGCCAGTAGTATCGACCGGGGAGTAGGGTACGAGCAGTACTTC
CDR3 protein: CASSIDRGVGYEQYF

V gene: TRBV6-6
J gene: TRBJ2-2
D gene: .
clone size: .
CDR3 DNA: TGTGCCAGCAGCGCGGACTGGAACACCGGGGAGCTGTTTTTT
CDR3 protein: CASSADWNTGELFF

V gene: TRBV19
J gene: TRBJ2-1
D gene: TRBD1
clone size: .
CDR3 DNA: TGTGCCAGTAGTACGTGGGACAGGGGTGGCAATGAGCAGTTCTTC
CDR3 protein: CASSTWDRGGNEQFF

V gene: TRBV6-5
J gene: TRBJ2-1
D gene: .
clone size: .
CDR3 DNA: TGTGCCAGCAGTTGGGACCCCGCGGTGGGTGAGCAGTTCTTC
CDR3 protein: CASSWDPAVGEQFF

V gene: TRBV29-1
J gene: TRBJ2-7
D gene: .
clone size: .
CDR3 DNA: TGCAGCGTTGTCCTAGGGTACCCTTACGAGCAGTACTTC
CDR3 protein: CSVVLGYPYEQYF